This TCR beta chain was sequenced in a study of beta chain features in type 1 diabetes. General observations from the study: When VDJ junctions were examined, type 1 diabetes patients showed fewer insertions and more deletions. Among patients, naive, central memory and Treg TCRB repertoires appeared more similar than among healthy donors.

Expressed TCRB transcripts were sequenced, since all the RNA that had been isolated was reverse transcribed. Only in-frame clones appear in the TCRdb table, and some are missing; sequencing was by immunoSEQ multiplex PCR. The profile shows 60,000 or so clones, about three fifths of them singletons. A word on this clone: The antigen remains unidentified.

Trimming took off 8 bases at V and 6 bases at J, with 7 bases between the two ends. Germline CDR1 MNHEY, CDR2 SVGAGI. CDR3 size: 11 residues. The receptor's source is a woman between 18 and 29 years old in good health. V usage is TRBV6-5 and J usage is TRBJ2-2, with D perhaps matching TRBD2 (5 bases). The material sequenced was Tregs from blood. The CDR3 nucleotides read TGTGCCAGCGCGGGCCCCGGGGAGCTGTTTTTT. This gives the protein CASAGPGELFF.